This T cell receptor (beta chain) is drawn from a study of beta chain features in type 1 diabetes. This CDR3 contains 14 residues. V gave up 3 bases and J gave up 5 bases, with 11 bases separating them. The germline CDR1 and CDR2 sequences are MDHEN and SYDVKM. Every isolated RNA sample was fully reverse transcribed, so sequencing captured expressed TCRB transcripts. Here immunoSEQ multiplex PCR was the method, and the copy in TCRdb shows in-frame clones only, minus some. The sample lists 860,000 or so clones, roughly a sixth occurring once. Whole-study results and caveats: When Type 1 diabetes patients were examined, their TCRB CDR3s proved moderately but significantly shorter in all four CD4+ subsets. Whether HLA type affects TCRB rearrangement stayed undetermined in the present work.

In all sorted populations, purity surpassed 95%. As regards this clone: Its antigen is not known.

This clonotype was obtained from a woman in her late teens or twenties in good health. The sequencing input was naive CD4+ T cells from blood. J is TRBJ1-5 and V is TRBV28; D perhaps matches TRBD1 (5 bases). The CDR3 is CASSFGAGDQPQHF. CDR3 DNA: TGTGCCAGCAGTTTTGGGGCTGGAGATCAGCCCCAGCATTTT.